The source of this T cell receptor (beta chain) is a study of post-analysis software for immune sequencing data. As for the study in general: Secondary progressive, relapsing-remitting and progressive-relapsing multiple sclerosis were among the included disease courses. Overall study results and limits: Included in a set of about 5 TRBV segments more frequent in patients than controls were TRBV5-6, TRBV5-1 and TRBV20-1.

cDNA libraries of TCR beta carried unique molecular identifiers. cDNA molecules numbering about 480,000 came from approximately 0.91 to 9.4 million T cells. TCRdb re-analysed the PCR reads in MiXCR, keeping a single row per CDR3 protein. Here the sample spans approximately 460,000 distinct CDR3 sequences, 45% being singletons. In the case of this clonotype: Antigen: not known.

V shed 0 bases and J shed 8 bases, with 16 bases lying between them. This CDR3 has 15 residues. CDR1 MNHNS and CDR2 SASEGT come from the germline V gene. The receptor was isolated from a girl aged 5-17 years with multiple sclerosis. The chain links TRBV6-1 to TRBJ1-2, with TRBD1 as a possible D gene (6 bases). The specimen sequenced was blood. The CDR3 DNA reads TGTGCCAGCAGTGAAGCCGGAGGGGGGGCGCGAGGCTACACCTTC. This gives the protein CASSEAGGGARGYTF.